The 5 T cell receptor beta chains reported below all come from one sample, sequenced in a study of Tregs in tolerant kidney transplant recipients. TCRdb keeps only in-frame clones here, not all; method: immunoSEQ multiplex PCR. This sample yields roughly 70,000 clones, of which over 80% are seen a single time; around 4.5% belongs to the top ten. Input material: CD4+ T cells from blood. All receptors come from a human donor in good health.

The rearrangement uses TRBV27 and TRBJ1-2; unclear D gene. From germline, CDR1 is MNHEY and CDR2 SMNVEV (reference sequence). The CDR3 totals 11 residues. V was pared by 5 bases and J by 10 bases, with 11 bases between. CDR3 amino acids: CASSTPWPYTF. Here the CDR3 DNA reads TGTGCCAGCAGTACCCCATGGCCCTACACCTTC.

V and J are TRBV11-3 and TRBJ2-4; 11 bases are shared with TRBD2. The CDR3 extends over 15 amino acids. V trimming: 5 bases; J trimming: 5 bases; junction bases outside the gene matches: 5. Germline CDR1 is SGHNT and CDR2 is YENEEA. CDR3 in DNA: TGTGCCAGCAGCCTCACTAGCGGGGGCGAAAACATTCAGTACTTC. Translated, it gives CASSLTSGGENIQYF.

The chain recombines TRBV10-3 with TRBJ2-7; 9 nucleotides line up with TRBD1. Trimming took 0 bases from V and 6 from J; bases not matched to a gene: 3. The CDR3 loop spans 14 amino acids. CDR1 is ENHRY and CDR2 is SYGVKD in the germline V gene. DNA of the CDR3: TGTGCCATCAGTGAGTCCGGACAGGGGCCCGAGCAGTACTTC. Translation gives CAISESGQGPEQYF.

The rearrangement uses TRBV4-1 and TRBJ1-5, with TRBD1 as a possible D gene (5 bases). The CDR3 totals 16 residues. Germline loops: CDR1 MGHRA, CDR2 YSYEKL. The V and J ends lost 4 bases and 3 bases respectively, with 16 bases between them. CDR3 bases: TGCGCCAGCAGCCGCGGGGACCGAATAAACAATCAGCCCCAGCATTTT. As protein: CASSRGDRINNQPQHF.

J is TRBJ1-1 and V is TRBV2; 7 bases align to TRBD1. The CDR3 has 15 residues. Germline-derived CDR1 and CDR2 are SNHLY and FYNNEI. The V gene end was trimmed by 7 bases and the J gene end by 0 bases; junction bases not matched to a gene: 8. The CDR3 reads CASKGGTFMNTEAFF. DNA for the CDR3: TGTGCCAGCAAAGGGGGCACTTTCATGAACACTGAAGCTTTCTTT.